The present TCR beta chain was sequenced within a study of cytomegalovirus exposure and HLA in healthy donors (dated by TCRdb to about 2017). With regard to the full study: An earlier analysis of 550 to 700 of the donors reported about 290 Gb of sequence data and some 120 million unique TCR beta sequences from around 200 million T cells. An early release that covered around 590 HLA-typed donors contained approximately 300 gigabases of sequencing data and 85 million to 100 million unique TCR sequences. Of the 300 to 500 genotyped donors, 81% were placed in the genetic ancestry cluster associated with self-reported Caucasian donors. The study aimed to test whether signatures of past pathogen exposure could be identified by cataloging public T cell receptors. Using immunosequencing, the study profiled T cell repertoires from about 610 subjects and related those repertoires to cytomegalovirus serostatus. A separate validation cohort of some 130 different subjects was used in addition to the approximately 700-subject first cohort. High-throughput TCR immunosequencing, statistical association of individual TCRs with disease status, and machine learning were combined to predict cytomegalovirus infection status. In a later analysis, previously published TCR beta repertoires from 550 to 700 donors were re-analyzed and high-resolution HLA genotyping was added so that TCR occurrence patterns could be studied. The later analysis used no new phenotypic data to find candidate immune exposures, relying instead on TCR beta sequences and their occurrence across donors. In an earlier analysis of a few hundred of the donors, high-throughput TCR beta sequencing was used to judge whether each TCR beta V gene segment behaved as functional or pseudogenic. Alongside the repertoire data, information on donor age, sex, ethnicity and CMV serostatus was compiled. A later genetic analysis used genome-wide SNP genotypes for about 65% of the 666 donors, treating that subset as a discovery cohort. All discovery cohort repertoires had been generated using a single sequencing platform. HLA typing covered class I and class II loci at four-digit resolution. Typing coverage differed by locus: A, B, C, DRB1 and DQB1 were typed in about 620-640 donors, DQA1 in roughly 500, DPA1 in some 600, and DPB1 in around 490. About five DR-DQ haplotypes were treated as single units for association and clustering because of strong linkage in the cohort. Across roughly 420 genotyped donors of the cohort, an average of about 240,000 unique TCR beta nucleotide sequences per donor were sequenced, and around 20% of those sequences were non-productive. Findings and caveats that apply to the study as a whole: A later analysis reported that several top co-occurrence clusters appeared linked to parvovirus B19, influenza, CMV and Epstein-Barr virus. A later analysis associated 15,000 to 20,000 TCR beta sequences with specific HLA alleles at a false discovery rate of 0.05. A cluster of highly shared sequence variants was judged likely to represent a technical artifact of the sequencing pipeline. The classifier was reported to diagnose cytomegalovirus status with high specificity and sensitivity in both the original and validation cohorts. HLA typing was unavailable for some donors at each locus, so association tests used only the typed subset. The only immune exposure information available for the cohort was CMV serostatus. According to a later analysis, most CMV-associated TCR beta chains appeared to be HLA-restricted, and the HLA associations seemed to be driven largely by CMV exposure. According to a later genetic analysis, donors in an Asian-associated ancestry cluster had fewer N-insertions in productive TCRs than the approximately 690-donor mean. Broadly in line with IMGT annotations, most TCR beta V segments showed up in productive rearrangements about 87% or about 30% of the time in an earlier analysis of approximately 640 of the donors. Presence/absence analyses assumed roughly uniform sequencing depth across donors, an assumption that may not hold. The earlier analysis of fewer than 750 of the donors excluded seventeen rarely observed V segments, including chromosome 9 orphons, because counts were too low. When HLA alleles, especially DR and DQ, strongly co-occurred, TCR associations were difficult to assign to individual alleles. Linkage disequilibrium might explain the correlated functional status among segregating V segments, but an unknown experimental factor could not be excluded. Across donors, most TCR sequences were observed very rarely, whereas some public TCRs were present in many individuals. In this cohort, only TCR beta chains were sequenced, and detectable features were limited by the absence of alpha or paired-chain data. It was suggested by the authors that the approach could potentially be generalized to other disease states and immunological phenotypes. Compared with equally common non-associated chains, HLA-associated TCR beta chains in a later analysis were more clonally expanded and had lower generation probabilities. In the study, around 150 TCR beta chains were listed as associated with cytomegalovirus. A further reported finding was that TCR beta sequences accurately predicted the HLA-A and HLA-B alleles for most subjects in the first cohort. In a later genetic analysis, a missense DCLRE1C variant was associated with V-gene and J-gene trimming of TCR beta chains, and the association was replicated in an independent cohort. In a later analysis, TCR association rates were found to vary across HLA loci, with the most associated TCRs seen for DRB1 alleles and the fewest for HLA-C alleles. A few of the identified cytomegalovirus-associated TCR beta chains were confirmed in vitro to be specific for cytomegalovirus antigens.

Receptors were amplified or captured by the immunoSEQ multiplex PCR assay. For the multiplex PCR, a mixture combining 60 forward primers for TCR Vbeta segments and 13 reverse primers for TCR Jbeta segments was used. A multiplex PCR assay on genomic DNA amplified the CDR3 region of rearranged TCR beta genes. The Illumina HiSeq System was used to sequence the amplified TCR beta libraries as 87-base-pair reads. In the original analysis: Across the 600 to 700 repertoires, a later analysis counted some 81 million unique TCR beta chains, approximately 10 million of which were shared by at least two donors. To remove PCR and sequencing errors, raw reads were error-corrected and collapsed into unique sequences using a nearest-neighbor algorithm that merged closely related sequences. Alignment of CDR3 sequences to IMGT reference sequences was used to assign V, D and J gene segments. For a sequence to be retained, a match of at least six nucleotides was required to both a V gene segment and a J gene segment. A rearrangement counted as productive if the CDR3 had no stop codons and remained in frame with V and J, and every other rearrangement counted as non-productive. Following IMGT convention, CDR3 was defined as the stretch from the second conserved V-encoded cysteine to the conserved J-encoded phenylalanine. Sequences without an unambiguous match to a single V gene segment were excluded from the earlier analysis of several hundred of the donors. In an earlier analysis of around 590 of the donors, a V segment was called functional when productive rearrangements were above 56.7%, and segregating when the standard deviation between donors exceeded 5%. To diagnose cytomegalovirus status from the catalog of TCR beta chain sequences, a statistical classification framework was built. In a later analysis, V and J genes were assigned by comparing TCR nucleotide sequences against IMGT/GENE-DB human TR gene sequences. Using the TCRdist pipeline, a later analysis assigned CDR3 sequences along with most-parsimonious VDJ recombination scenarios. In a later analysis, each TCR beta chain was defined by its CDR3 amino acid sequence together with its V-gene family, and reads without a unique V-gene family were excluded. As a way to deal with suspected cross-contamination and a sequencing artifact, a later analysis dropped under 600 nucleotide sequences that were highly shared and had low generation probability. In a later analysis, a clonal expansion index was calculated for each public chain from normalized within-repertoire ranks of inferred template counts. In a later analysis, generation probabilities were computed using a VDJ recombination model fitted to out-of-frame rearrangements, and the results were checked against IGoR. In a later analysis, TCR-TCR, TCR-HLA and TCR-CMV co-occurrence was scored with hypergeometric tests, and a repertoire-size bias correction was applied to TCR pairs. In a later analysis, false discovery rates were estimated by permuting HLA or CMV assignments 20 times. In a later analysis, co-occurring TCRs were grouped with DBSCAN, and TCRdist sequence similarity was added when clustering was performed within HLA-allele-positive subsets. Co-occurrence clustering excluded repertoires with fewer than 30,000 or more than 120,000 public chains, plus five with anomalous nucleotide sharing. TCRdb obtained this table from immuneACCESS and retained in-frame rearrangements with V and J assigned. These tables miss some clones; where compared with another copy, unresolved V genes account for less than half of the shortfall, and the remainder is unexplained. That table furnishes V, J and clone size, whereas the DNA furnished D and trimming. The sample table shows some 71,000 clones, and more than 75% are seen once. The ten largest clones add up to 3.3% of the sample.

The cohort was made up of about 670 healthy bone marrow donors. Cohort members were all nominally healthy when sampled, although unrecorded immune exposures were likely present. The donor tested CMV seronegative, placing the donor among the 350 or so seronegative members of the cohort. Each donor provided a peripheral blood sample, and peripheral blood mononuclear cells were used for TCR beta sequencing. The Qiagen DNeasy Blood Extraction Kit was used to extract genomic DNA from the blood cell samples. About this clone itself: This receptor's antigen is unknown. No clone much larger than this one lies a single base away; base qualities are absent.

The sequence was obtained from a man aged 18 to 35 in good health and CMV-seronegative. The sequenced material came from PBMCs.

The sequenced DNA: TGTGCCAGCAGTGCACCACCTCGGGGTCCCACAGATACGCAGTATTTT. The encoded protein is CASSAPPRGPTDTQYF. Here the chain combines TRBV6-1 and TRBJ2-3; the D region possibly corresponds to TRBD2 (5 bases align). As encoded in the germline V gene, CDR1 is MNHNS while CDR2 is SASEGT. The V end loses 4 bases and the J end loses 2 bases, and a stretch of 16 bases separates them. The CDR3 runs 16 residues from the cysteine to the phenylalanine. Left in the record is the CDR3 DNA by itself, 48 bases read in frame from the first base.